These 10 T cell receptor beta chains were sequenced from one sample in a study of blood T cell repertoires in COVID-19. TCRdb's copy holds only in-frame clones and misses some; the assay was immunoSEQ multiplex PCR. The sample shows around 70,000 clones, 80% of them seen only once. Sequences were obtained from peripheral blood. The receptors were gathered from a human donor in a cohort sampled during active COVID-19.

This CDR3 is CASSLPGGGNQPQHF. CDR3 DNA sequence: TGTGCCAGCAGTTTGCCCGGGGGTGGCAATCAGCCCCAGCATTTT. This sequence joins TRBV28 and TRBJ1-5; D might be TRBD1 (5 bases). Looked up from germline, CDR1 is MDHEN and CDR2 is SYDVKM. This CDR3 region has 15 residues. Trimming pared 3 bases from V and 2 bases from J, leaving 11 bases between.

V gene TRBV5-4 combines with J gene TRBJ1-1, with TRBD1 matching 7 bases. After removal of 5 bases from V and 4 bases from J, the junction contained 5 bases not matched to a gene. The CDR3 is 13 residues long. Germline values: CDR1 SGHNT, CDR2 YYREEE (reference sequence). CDR3 loop: CASSIDRATEAFF. The DNA for the CDR3 is TGTGCCAGCAGTATCGACAGGGCCACTGAAGCTTTCTTT.

The chain uses TRBV7-6 and TRBJ2-2; D possibly corresponds to TRBD1 (5 bases). The V and J ends lost 0 bases and 8 bases respectively, with 13 bases between them. The CDR3 contains 15 residues. Germline-derived CDR1 and CDR2 are SGHVS and FNYEAQ. The CDR3 DNA is TGTGCCAGCAGCTTAGCGGCAGGGTCAACGGGGGAGCTGTTTTTT. It codes for CASSLAAGSTGELFF.

The genes are TRBV19 and TRBJ2-1; 10 bases align to TRBD2. Germline V gene data show CDR1 as LNHDA and CDR2 as SQIVND (reference sequence). This CDR3 comprises 13 residues. Germline trimming cut 2 bases from V and 9 bases from J; bases unmatched to any gene: 1. The CDR3 nucleotides are TGTGCCAGTAGTATAAGCGGGAGGGCTGAGCAGTTCTTC. Translated: CASSISGRAEQFF. Supplemented by reference TRBV19 and TRBJ2-1, the full variable domain reads DGGITQSPKYLFRKEGQNVTLSCEQNLNHDAMYWYRQDPGQGLRLIYYSQIVNDFQKGDIAEGYSVSREKKESFPLTVTSAQKNPTAFYLCASSISGRAEQFFGPGTRLTVL.

This clone was detected once. This chain joins TRBV24-1 and TRBJ2-2; D uncertain. Germline V lookup: CDR1 KGHDR, CDR2 SFDVKD. The CDR3 totals 14 residues. V was cut by 5 bases and J by 2 bases, with 8 bases left in between. The CDR3 loop is CATSAYTNTGELFF. CDR3 in DNA: TGTGCCACCAGTGCCTATACCAACACCGGGGAGCTGTTTTTT.

The chain uses TRBV6-5 and TRBJ2-5; D is perhaps TRBD1 (6 bases). CDR1 and CDR2 (germline): MNHEY, SVGAGI. This CDR3 has 14 residues. The V end was cut by 4 bases, the J end by 3 bases, with 12 bases between. The CDR3 coding sequence is TGTGCCAGCAGTTTCGGGACAAACAAAGAGACCCAGTACTTC. Residues: CASSFGTNKETQYF.

This clone was seen more than once but under ten times. CDR3 DNA sequence: TGTGCCAGCAGCGGCACCGGGACTGGATACACCGGGGAGCTGTTTTTT. Translating it yields CASSGTGTGYTGELFF. The rearrangement joins TRBV9 to TRBJ2-2; tentative D call: TRBD2 (6 bases). Per germline, CDR1 SGDLS and CDR2 YYNGEE. The V end lost 3 bases, the J end lost 3 bases, and 15 bases lay between the germline ends. The CDR3 totals 16 residues.

V gene TRBV7-2 combines with J gene TRBJ2-7; possibly TRBD1 for D (5 bases). Germline V gene data show CDR1 as SGHTA and CDR2 as FQGNSA. The CDR3 consists of 13 residues. V was shortened by 2 bases and J by 3 bases, with 8 bases between the two germline ends. The CDR3 here is CASSLTGDYEQYF. Here the CDR3 DNA reads TGTGCCAGCAGCTTAACAGGAGACTACGAGCAGTACTTC.

The table lists this clone with a count of one. This chain links TRBV7-2 with TRBJ1-2, with D possibly being TRBD1 (5 bases). The CDR3 covers 15 residues. The V end was cut by 7 bases, the J end by 5 bases, with 20 bases between. Germline CDR1 is SGHTA and CDR2 is FQGNSA. Here the CDR3 DNA reads TGTGCCAGCACCCGTGGTATGGGGGGATTATATGGCTACACCTTC. Translating gives CASTRGMGGLYGYTF.

V is TRBV9 and J is TRBJ2-5, with D uncertain. V lost 0 bases and J lost 2, with 5 bases in between. The V gene's germline CDR1 is SGDLS and CDR2 YYNGEE. There are 13 residues in the CDR3. CDR3 DNA sequence: TGTGCCAGCAGCGTAGACTCTCAAGAGACCCAGTACTTC. It translates to CASSVDSQETQYF.